This passage covers 32 T cell receptor beta chains from one sample sequenced in a study of T cells after yellow fever vaccination. TCRdb reanalysed the 5' RACE reads using MiXCR and keeps one entry per CDR3 protein. The repertoire has about 550,000 distinct CDR3 sequences, 15% to 20% of them found once; the top ten carry roughly an eighth. The sample here was PBMCs, taken 15 days after the yellow fever booster vaccination. The receptors here all came from a man aged 30 to 39 who received the YFV17D yellow fever vaccine.

This sequence joins TRBV12-3 or TRBV12-4 and TRBJ1-1, with D possibly TRBD1 on 5 matching bases. This CDR3 has 13 residues. V was clipped by 5 bases and J by 4 bases, with 11 bases between them. The CDR3 loop is CASSDPGGTEAFF. The CDR3, as DNA: TGTGCCAGCAGTGACCCCGGGGGCACTGAAGCTTTCTTT.

J is TRBJ2-7 and V is TRBV6-6, with a tentative D call TRBD2 (5 bases). The CDR3 runs 13 residues. In germline, CDR1 is MNHNY, CDR2 SVGAGI (reference sequence). Trimming shortened V by 5 bases and J by 6 bases, and 14 bases separated the two germline ends. The CDR3 reads CASSPSGVPEQYF. The CDR3, as DNA: TGTGCCAGCAGTCCCTCCGGGGTCCCCGAGCAGTACTTC.

This chain joins TRBV5-4 and TRBJ1-2, with TRBD1 matching 9 bases. The germline V gene encodes CDR1 SGHNT and CDR2 YYREEE (reference sequence). V was pared by 4 bases and J by 5 bases, with 6 bases of the junction left unmatched. CDR3 length equals 14 residues. The CDR3 region has the DNA TGTGCCAGCAGCAAAAGACAGGGGGAGTATGGCTACACCTTC. This translates into CASSKRQGEYGYTF.

This clonotype was detected a few times. This rearrangement joins TRBV7-6 to TRBJ1-2; 10 bases are shared with TRBD1. CDR3 length: 16 amino acids. Trimming took 4 bases from V and 1 from J; bases not matched to a gene: 6. CDR1 is SGHVS, CDR2 FNYEAQ, per germline. CDR3 bases: TGTGCCAGCAGCTCAACCGGGACAGGGGTTAACTATGGCTACACCTTC. Its translation: CASSSTGTGVNYGYTF.

The CDR3 sequence: CASAFLSSGRATGELFF. CDR3 bases: TGTGCCAGCGCATTTCTTTCTAGCGGGAGGGCCACCGGGGAGCTGTTTTTT. V gene TRBV12-3 or TRBV12-4 combines with J gene TRBJ2-2, with 12 nucleotides matching TRBD2. The length of the CDR3 is 17 residues. V shed 8 bases and J 4 bases; nucleotides not matched to a gene: 11.

This clonotype has more than one count but fewer than ten. This sequence joins TRBV24-1 and TRBJ2-1; a possible D gene is TRBD2 (6 bases). The V gene lost 9 bases and the J gene lost 1 base, with 12 bases spanning the gap. The CDR3 sequence is 14 residues long. The V gene's germline CDR1 is KGHDR and CDR2 SFDVKD. In nucleotides, the CDR3 is TGTGCCACCGCCGCCGCGGGGTCCTACAATGAGCAGTTCTTC. Translated, it gives CATAAAGSYNEQFF.

V is TRBV20-1 and J is TRBJ2-1; 10 nucleotides line up with TRBD2. The J segment lost 7 bases and the V segment lost 6 bases, leaving 12 bases of the junction unmatched. The CDR3 loop spans 15 amino acids. The germline gives CDR1 DFQATT, CDR2 SNEGSKA (reference sequence). The CDR3 loop reads CSATSGTPRGNEQFF. CDR3 coding DNA: TGCAGTGCAACTAGCGGGACTCCCCGGGGGAATGAGCAGTTCTTC.

This clonotype occurred a few times. The genes are TRBV29-1 and TRBJ2-7; maybe TRBD1 (6 bases). The CDR3 covers 12 residues. The germline gives CDR1 SQVTM, CDR2 ANQGSEA. V was cut by 6 bases and J by 2 bases, with 11 bases left in between. The CDR3 protein is CSVEDRAYEQYF. CDR3 DNA sequence: TGCAGCGTCGAGGACAGAGCCTACGAGCAGTACTTC.

This clonotype was seen more than once but under ten times. The chain combines TRBV4-3 with TRBJ2-4; D not resolved. From germline, CDR1 is LGHNA and CDR2 YSLEER. This CDR3 comprises 15 residues. Trimming cost V 0 bases and J 2 bases, with 8 bases left between them. The CDR3 DNA sequence: TGCGCCAGCAGCCAAGATGACGGAACCAAAAACATTCAGTACTTC. Translation: CASSQDDGTKNIQYF.

As concerns this clonotype: With a much larger clone just one base away, this may be a read error. The V call is TRBV27, the J call TRBJ2-1; D is ambiguous. Germline V gene sequence: CDR1 MNHEY, CDR2 SMNVEV (reference sequence). The CDR3 loop spans 12 amino acids. CDR3 region: CASSPRSNEPFF. CDR3 coding DNA: TGTGCCAGCAGTCCCCGAAGCAATGAGCCGTTCTTC.

This clonotype showed up just a few times. J is TRBJ2-1 and V is TRBV15; 12 bases agree with TRBD2. Germline lookup yields CDR1 LNHNV and CDR2 YYDKDF (reference sequence). Trimming at V came to 1 base and at J to 8 bases, leaving 3 bases not matched to a gene. The CDR3 extends over 15 amino acids. CDR3 residues: CATSRGLAGVHEQFF. The CDR3 DNA is TGTGCCACCAGCAGAGGACTAGCGGGAGTCCATGAGCAGTTCTTC.

This clonotype was observed a handful of times. The V call is TRBV20-1, the J call TRBJ2-5, with TRBD2 identical over 11 bases. This CDR3 spans 15 amino acids. The germline gives CDR1 DFQATT, CDR2 SNEGSKA (reference sequence). The V gene end was trimmed by 0 bases and the J gene end by 5 bases; junction bases not matched to a gene: 5. The CDR3 sequence is CSARDLLAGEETQYF. For the CDR3, the DNA is TGCAGTGCTAGAGATCTACTAGCGGGAGAGGAGACCCAGTACTTC.

The chain is built from TRBV12-3 or TRBV12-4 and TRBJ2-5, with D unclear. The CDR3 consists of 12 residues. The germline V and J ends were trimmed by 5 bases and 3 bases, with 7 bases remaining between them. CDR3: CASSAAEETQYF. The CDR3 DNA is TGTGCCAGCAGTGCGGCGGAAGAGACCCAGTACTTC.

This clonotype occurred a few times. The chain uses TRBV30 and TRBJ2-7; TRBD1 matches 8 bases. From germline, CDR1 is GTSNPN and CDR2 SVGIG (reference sequence). The CDR3 sequence is 13 residues long. V lost 8 bases to trimming and J lost 4 bases; unmatched junction nucleotides: 10. CDR3 DNA: TGTGCCGCCAGCCAGGGGGCGCAGTACGAGCAGTACTTC. Translation gives CAASQGAQYEQYF.

The rearrangement links TRBV20-1 to TRBJ2-2; 9 bases line up with TRBD1. Germline loops: CDR1 DFQATT, CDR2 SNEGSKA (reference sequence). The CDR3 is 16 amino acids. V dropped 5 bases and J dropped 2; count of bases not matched to a gene: 9. The chain's CDR3 is CSASGTGSPNTGELFF. CDR3 nucleotide sequence: TGCAGTGCTTCCGGGACAGGGTCCCCCAACACCGGGGAGCTGTTTTTT.

This rearrangement joins TRBV12-3 or TRBV12-4 to TRBJ2-1; 11 nucleotides agree with TRBD2. J was trimmed by 5 bases and V by 6 bases; bases with no gene match: 6. The CDR3 loop spans 15 amino acids. The CDR3: CASRIAGGPHNEQFF. The CDR3 region has the DNA TGTGCCAGCAGGATAGCGGGAGGGCCCCACAATGAGCAGTTCTTC.

This rearrangement joins TRBV5-1 to TRBJ1-2; weak D call: TRBD1 (6 bases). Germline lookup yields CDR1 SGHRS and CDR2 YFSETQ. This CDR3 comprises 14 residues. Between the trimmed V and J ends, which lost 3 bases and 1 base, there was a span of 10 bases. CDR3 loop: CASSYGQLNYGYTF. The CDR3 nucleotides are TGCGCCAGCAGCTATGGACAGCTTAACTATGGCTACACCTTC.

In this sample, this clonotype turned up a few times. The genes are TRBV5-4 and TRBJ2-3; 9 bases align to TRBD2. CDR1 is SGHNT and CDR2 is YYREEE in the germline V gene (reference sequence). With V trimmed by 6 bases and J by 3 bases, 5 bases remained unmatched. This CDR3 region has 14 residues. For the CDR3, the DNA is TGTGCCAGCATGGTGCGGGAGGGGACAGATACGCAGTATTTT. Residues: CASMVREGTDTQYF. The whole variable domain, remainder taken from reference TRBV5-4 and TRBJ2-3, is ETGVTQSPTHLIKTRGQQVTLRCSSQSGHNTVSWYQQALGQGPQFIFQYYREEENGRGNFPPRFSGLQFPNYSSELNVNALELDDSALYLCASMVREGTDTQYFGPGTRLTVL.

The chain couples TRBV12-3 or TRBV12-4 to TRBJ1-4; no definite D call. V was pared by 3 bases and J by 5 bases, with 13 bases between. The CDR3 is 15 amino acids. This chain's CDR3 is CASSFSHSINEKLFF. The DNA of the CDR3 is TGTGCCAGCAGTTTCTCCCACAGCATCAATGAAAAACTGTTTTTT.

This clonotype showed up just a few times. V and J are TRBV6-1 and TRBJ1-2; no clear D. Trimming removed 7 bases at V and 4 bases at J, with 13 bases between. The germline V gene encodes CDR1 MNHNS and CDR2 SASEGT. The CDR3 loop spans 13 amino acids. This CDR3 is CASTPPGSYGYTF. The CDR3 bases are TGTGCCAGCACCCCCCCGGGTAGCTATGGCTACACCTTC.

The sample holds a few counts of this clonotype. The chain has TRBV7-2 and TRBJ2-1, with 9 bases lining up with TRBD2. The CDR3 runs to 15 residues. The ends lost 3 bases at V and 3 bases at J; junction bases unmatched: 3. Germline V gives CDR1 SGHTA, CDR2 FQGNSA. The CDR3 DNA sequence: TGTGCCAGCAGCTTGCTAGCGGGATTCTACAATGAGCAGTTCTTC. Its protein is CASSLLAGFYNEQFF.

Written as DNA, the CDR3 is TGTGCCAGCAGCTTCGACCCGAGCCAAGAGACCCAGTACTTC. Amino acids: CASSFDPSQETQYF. The chain is built from TRBV5-6 and TRBJ2-5; D gene ambiguous. Trimming pared 2 bases from V and 1 base from J, leaving 9 bases between. Germline CDR1 reads SGHDT; CDR2 reads YYEEEE. The CDR3 length is 14 residues.

The rearrangement joins TRBV6-5 to TRBJ1-1; 8 bases agree with TRBD1. V lost 3 bases, J lost 5 bases, and 5 bases stayed unmatched. The CDR3 loop spans 14 amino acids. In germline, CDR1 is MNHEY, CDR2 SVGAGI. This CDR3 is CASSYQGALTEAFF. The CDR3 DNA reads as TGTGCCAGCAGTTATCAGGGGGCTTTGACTGAAGCTTTCTTT.

This clonotype was seen a handful of times. The V and J genes are TRBV11-1 and TRBJ2-1; 14 bases line up with TRBD2. This CDR3 has 19 residues. The J segment lost 6 bases and the V segment lost 8 bases, leaving 18 bases of the junction unmatched. Germline loops: CDR1 SGHAT, CDR2 FQDESV (reference sequence). DNA for the CDR3: TGTGCCAGCCGAGCTTTGACTAGCGGGAGGGATCCGACCATCAATGAGCAGTTCTTC. Translating gives CASRALTSGRDPTINEQFF.

Note on this clonotype: Germline is not matched at one junction end, which may reflect a read error. The V gene is TRBV10-2, the J gene TRBJ1-2; D is possibly TRBD1 (5 bases). From germline, CDR1 is WSHSY and CDR2 SAAADI. This CDR3 region has 12 residues. The CDR3 sequence: CASCEIDSPGLF. DNA for the CDR3: TGCGCCAGCTGTGAGATTGATAGCCCGGGACTCTTC.

This rearrangement joins TRBV4-1 to TRBJ2-7, with D tentatively TRBD2 (5 bases). V gave up 2 bases and J gave up 6 bases, with 17 bases separating them. The CDR3 is 15 residues long. Looked up from germline, CDR1 is MGHRA and CDR2 is YSYEKL. CDR3 in amino acids: CASSQSFLAGLEQYF. CDR3 nucleotides: TGCGCCAGCAGCCAAAGTTTCCTCGCGGGTCTCGAGCAGTACTTC.

This clonotype has a handful of counts. V and J are TRBV6-1 and TRBJ2-2; either TRBD1 or TRBD2 may supply D (6 bases each). The germline gives CDR1 MNHNS, CDR2 SASEGT. V gave up 6 bases and J gave up 1 base, with 21 bases separating them. CDR3 length: 18 amino acids. The CDR3 loop is CASSPPRGRLLNTGELFF. The CDR3 DNA reads as TGTGCCAGCAGCCCACCCCGGGGGCGCTTATTGAACACCGGGGAGCTGTTTTTT.

This clonotype has only a few counts. The chain joins TRBV5-1 to TRBJ2-5, with TRBD2 identical over 9 bases. The germline gives CDR1 SGHRS, CDR2 YFSETQ. The CDR3 is made up of 15 amino acids. V lost 0 bases to trimming and J lost 3 bases; unmatched junction nucleotides: 3. CDR3 DNA: TGCGCCAGCAGCTTGGATAGCGGGAGCGAAGAGACCCAGTACTTC. Its translation: CASSLDSGSEETQYF. The full variable domain, its missing parts supplied by reference TRBV5-1 and TRBJ2-5, is KAGVTQTPRYLIKTRGQQVTLSCSPISGHRSVSWYQQTPGQGLQFLFEYFSETQRNKGNFPGRFSGRQFSNSRSEMNVSTLELGDSALYLCASSLDSGSEETQYFGPGTRLLVL.

This clonotype was recorded a few times. The chain has TRBV12-3 or TRBV12-4 and TRBJ2-2, with D possibly TRBD1 on 5 matching bases. The CDR3 extends over 15 amino acids. The germline V and J ends were trimmed by 7 bases and 4 bases, with 16 bases remaining between them. Written as DNA, the CDR3 is TGTGCCAGCAAACCCAGGGTGGGTGGCACCGGGGAGCTGTTTTTT. As protein: CASKPRVGGTGELFF.

This clonotype was recorded many times. The chain links TRBV4-2 to TRBJ2-7, with D maybe TRBD2 (6 bases). V lost 3 bases and J lost 3, with 12 bases in between. The CDR3 has 14 residues. The V gene's germline CDR1 is LGHNA and CDR2 YNFKEQ. As DNA, the CDR3 is TGTGCCAGCAGCCATAGCGGAGGCAACTACGAGCAGTACTTC. Protein sequence: CASSHSGGNYEQYF.

This clonotype was seen only a few times. The chain is built from TRBV20-1 and TRBJ1-5, with 8 bases lining up with TRBD1. V shed 7 bases, J shed 4 bases, and the junction held 6 bases outside the gene matches. The germline CDR1 and CDR2 sequences are DFQATT and SNEGSKA (reference sequence). The CDR3 loop spans 13 amino acids. The CDR3 sequence is CSVPDRGNQPQHF. The CDR3 DNA follows: TGCAGTGTTCCCGACAGGGGTAATCAGCCCCAGCATTTT.

V gene TRBV5-1 combines with J gene TRBJ1-2, with 7 bases matching TRBD1. The V gene end was trimmed by 4 bases and the J gene end by 5 bases; junction bases not matched to a gene: 8. This CDR3 spans 14 amino acids. Germline V gene sequence: CDR1 SGHRS, CDR2 YFSETQ. CDR3 nucleotides: TGCGCCAGCAGCCCTGTGTCAGGGGGGTATGGCTACACCTTC. This encodes CASSPVSGGYGYTF. Full variable domain (rest looked up from reference TRBV5-1 and TRBJ1-2): KAGVTQTPRYLIKTRGQQVTLSCSPISGHRSVSWYQQTPGQGLQFLFEYFSETQRNKGNFPGRFSGRQFSNSRSEMNVSTLELGDSALYLCASSPVSGGYGYTFGSGTRLTVV.